Described below is a single TCR beta chain sequence and its context. Antigen unknown. cDNA synthesis used the whole RNA isolate, giving expressed TCRB sequences. Profiling relied on immunoSEQ multiplex PCR, and the TCRdb table lists in-frame clones only, not all of them. Of under 300,000 clones in the sample, 25% to 35% are singletons; the top ten hold roughly 4.1%. This CDR3 region has 17 residues. The germline V gene encodes CDR1 ENHRY and CDR2 SYGVKD. V lost 2 bases to trimming and J lost 5 bases; unmatched junction nucleotides: 11. These data come from a study of beta chain features in type 1 diabetes. General study points: It was among patients, rather than healthy donors, that naive, central memory and Treg TCRB repertoires appeared more similar. Equally in patients and controls, shorter templates might have been favored by PCR. For type 1 diabetes patients, VDJ junctions showed fewer insertions and more deletions.

It was via CD45RO/CCR7/CD25/CD127/CD95/CD27 that CD4+ naive, central memory, regulatory and stem cell-like memory cells were sorted. V gene TRBV10-3 combines with J gene TRBJ1-4; 7 bases align to TRBD1. Sample: central memory CD4+ T cells from blood. This clonotype was sampled from a man under 40 in good health. The CDR3 is CAISETEDRVGNEKLFF. The CDR3 nucleotides read TGTGCCATCAGTGAGACCGAAGACAGGGTGGGAAATGAAAAACTGTTTTTT.